These 8 T cell receptor beta chains came from one sample sequenced in a study of Graves' ophthalmopathy and Graves' hyperthyroidism. Scientists amplified the TCR beta CDR3 regions from RNA transcripts. First-round RT-PCR with HTBI primers preceded a second-round multiplex PCR. From the multiplex PCR reads, TCRdb called clonotypes with MiXCR, one entry per CDR3 protein. The sample carries roughly 410,000 distinct CDR3 sequences, approximately 15% recorded once. Source material: peripheral blood. The receptors were sampled from a young woman with stable Graves' hyperthyroidism.

This clonotype was detected ten times or more. The chain uses TRBV10-1 and TRBJ1-5, with D unclear. Germline V lookup: CDR1 WNHNN, CDR2 SYGVQD (reference sequence). Deletions cut 0 bases from V and 9 bases from J, with 9 bases between. The CDR3 runs to 13 residues. The CDR3 protein is CASSESALGPQHF. The CDR3 DNA sequence: TGCGCCAGCAGTGAGTCGGCCCTGGGGCCCCAGCATTTT.

This clonotype was counted ten times or more. The chain uses TRBV7-9 and TRBJ2-7; no clear D gene. There are 13 residues in the CDR3. The V end lost 1 base, the J end lost 5 bases, and 9 bases lay between the germline ends. The germline CDR1 and CDR2 sequences are SEHNR and FQNEAQ (reference sequence). As DNA, the CDR3 is TGTGCCAGCAGCTTAGGCTTCGGTAACGAGCAGTACTTC. This translates into CASSLGFGNEQYF.

This clonotype was counted ten times or more. The rearrangement links TRBV29-1 to TRBJ1-1, with TRBD1 matching 10 bases. V shed 7 bases, J shed 1 base, and the junction held 0 bases outside the gene matches. The CDR3 has 12 amino acids. Germline-derived CDR1 and CDR2 are SQVTM and ANQGSEA. The CDR3 DNA reads as TGCAGCGGGGACAGGGGGAACACTGAAGCTTTCTTT. Amino acid sequence: CSGDRGNTEAFF.

This clonotype was counted ten times or more. The chain joins TRBV24-1 to TRBJ1-5; D is ambiguous. Trimming removed 4 bases from V and 3 bases from J, with 12 bases in between. From germline, CDR1 is KGHDR and CDR2 SFDVKD. The CDR3 is 15 residues long. CDR3 in DNA: TGTGCCACCAGTGAATGGTCCAGGTTCAATCAGCCCCAGCATTTT. This sequence encodes CATSEWSRFNQPQHF.

This clonotype was seen more than once but under ten times. This chain links TRBV4-2 with TRBJ1-5, with TRBD1 as a possible D gene (6 bases). The CDR3 covers 17 residues. Germline CDR1 LGHNA, CDR2 YNFKEQ. Trimming pared 4 bases from V and 4 bases from J, leaving 20 bases between. CDR3 sequence (DNA): TGTGCCAGCAGCCCGTACGGGACAAACACTCCTAATCAGCCCCAGCATTTT. This encodes CASSPYGTNTPNQPQHF.

Ten or more counts support this clonotype. The chain combines TRBV5-1 with TRBJ2-7; weak D call: TRBD1 (6 bases). Trimming removed 5 bases from V and 2 bases from J, with 14 bases in between. The CDR3 covers 14 residues. Looked up from germline, CDR1 is SGHRS and CDR2 is YFSETQ. The CDR3 bases are TGCGCCAGCAGTAAGAGGACAGATGCCTACGAGCAGTACTTC. Its protein product is CASSKRTDAYEQYF.

This clonotype was recorded many times. The chain has TRBV5-4 and TRBJ2-5; the match to TRBD2 covers 10 bases. This CDR3 contains 16 residues. The germline gives CDR1 SGHNT, CDR2 YYREEE (reference sequence). V lost 4 bases and J lost 5; bases outside the gene matches: 11. The DNA for the CDR3 is TGTGCCAGCAGCATGTACAGCGGGGGGGCCATCGAGACCCAGTACTTC. Amino acids: CASSMYSGGAIETQYF. Looking up the rest from reference TRBV5-4 and TRBJ2-5 gives the full variable domain: ETGVTQSPTHLIKTRGQQVTLRCSSQSGHNTVSWYQQALGQGPQFIFQYYREEENGRGNFPPRFSGLQFPNYSSELNVNALELDDSALYLCASSMYSGGAIETQYFGPGTRLLVL.

This clonotype has ten or more counts. This rearrangement joins TRBV6-1 to TRBJ2-7, with a possible D match to TRBD2 (5 bases). There are 13 residues in the CDR3. Trimming removed 5 bases from V and 2 bases from J, with 10 bases in between. CDR1 and CDR2 (germline): MNHNS, SASEGT. In DNA, the CDR3 is TGTGCCAGCAGTCTCGGGGATACCTACGAGCAGTACTTC. It is translated as CASSLGDTYEQYF.